The 9 T cell receptor beta chains below were found in one sample sequenced in a study of regulatory T cells in long-lasting Graves disease. The TCR beta library used iRepertoire HTBI primers with Arm-PCR amplification of CDR3. TCRdb ran MiXCR on the multiplex PCR reads and lists one entry per CDR3 protein. This sample has about 660,000 distinct CDR3 sequences; approximately 31% occur once, and the top ten carry around 42%. Time point meaning: persistent/refractory GD, antithyroid drugs over 5 years with positive TRAb. PBMC-extracted RNA yielded the TCR library. The specimen was peripheral blood mononuclear cells (PBMCs), collected when the disease was refractory, from a patient treated with antithyroid drugs. Receptor source: a female donor with Graves disease.

In this sample, this clonotype turned up a few times. This chain uses TRBV15 with TRBJ1-1, with a tentative D call TRBD1 (5 bases). Germline-derived CDR1 and CDR2 are LNHNV and YYDKDF (reference sequence). The germline V and J ends were trimmed by 0 bases and 8 bases, with 16 bases remaining between them. The CDR3 runs to 15 residues. The CDR3 sequence: CATSRDGGAGREAFF. The DNA of the CDR3 is TGTGCCACCAGCAGAGATGGAGGGGCGGGACGGGAAGCTTTCTTT.

This clonotype appeared many times. The chain carries TRBV11-2 and TRBJ2-7; 7 bases are shared with TRBD1. Trimming at V came to 1 base and at J to 0 bases, leaving 3 bases not matched to a gene. CDR1 SGHAT and CDR2 FQNNGV come from the germline V gene. The CDR3 spans 15 residues. CDR3 region: CASSLAWDSSYEQYF. CDR3 nucleotide sequence: TGTGCCAGCAGCTTAGCCTGGGACAGCTCCTACGAGCAGTACTTC.

A few counts support this clonotype. The V gene is TRBV7-9, the J gene TRBJ1-6; TRBD1 is a possible D gene (6 bases). The V end lost 1 base, the J end lost 12 bases, and 13 bases lay between the germline ends. The CDR3 totals 14 residues. The V gene's germline CDR1 is SEHNR and CDR2 FQNEAQ (reference sequence). CDR3 bases: TGTGCCAGCAGCTTAGGGACAGTCGACCGACCCCTCCACTTT. Amino acids: CASSLGTVDRPLHF.

This clonotype was seen more than once but under ten times. The genes are TRBV10-1 and TRBJ2-7; maybe TRBD2 (6 bases). This CDR3 is 15 amino acids long. V was shortened by 2 bases and J by 1 base, with 12 bases between the two germline ends. CDR1 is WNHNN, CDR2 SYGVQD, per germline (reference sequence). The CDR3 DNA sequence: TGCGCCAGCAGTGAGGTACGGGACTGGTCCTACGAGCAGTACTTC. Amino acids: CASSEVRDWSYEQYF.

Ten or more counts support this clonotype. The chain joins TRBV7-9 to TRBJ2-7; TRBD2 matches at 9 bases. This CDR3 has 14 amino acids. CDR1 is SEHNR and CDR2 is FQNEAQ in the germline V gene (reference sequence). With 1 base clipped from V and 4 bases from J, the junction kept 2 bases outside the gene matches. CDR3 DNA sequence: TGTGCCAGCAGCTTAGGGACTAGCGCATACGAGCAGTACTTC. Protein sequence: CASSLGTSAYEQYF.

As regards this clonotype: Germline is not matched at one junction end, which may reflect a read error. J is TRBJ2-7 and V is TRBV11-2; the D is unclear. Germline V gives CDR1 SGHAT, CDR2 FQNNGV. This CDR3 region has 15 residues. The CDR3 reads CASSQEPELSYEQYF. The DNA of the CDR3 is TGCGCCAGCAGCCAAGAGCCGGAACTCTCCTACGAGCAGTACTTC. The whole variable domain, filled in from reference TRBV11-2 and TRBJ2-7, reads EAGVAQSPRYKIIEKRQSVAFWCNPISGHATLYWYQQILGQGPKLLIQFQNNGVVDDSQLPKDRFSAERLKGVDSTLKIQPAKLEDSAVYLCASSQEPELSYEQYFGPGTRLTVT.

This clonotype has a count of ten or more. J is TRBJ2-7 and V is TRBV25-1; 7 positions match TRBD1. The germline V gene encodes CDR1 MGHDK and CDR2 SYGVNS. V lost 2 bases to trimming and J lost 4 bases; unmatched junction nucleotides: 5. This CDR3 contains 14 residues. Here the CDR3 DNA reads TGTGCCAGCAGTGAACCAGACAGGGTGTACGAGCAGTACTTC. This encodes CASSEPDRVYEQYF.

This clonotype was found a few times. The rearrangement uses TRBV3-1 and TRBJ1-2; D gene ambiguous. Germline loops: CDR1 LGHDT, CDR2 YNNKEL (reference sequence). CDR3 length: 13 residues. The V gene lost 3 bases and the J gene lost 6 bases, with 11 bases spanning the gap. CDR3: CASSHLGGHGYTF. CDR3 sequence (DNA): TGTGCCAGCAGCCATCTCGGCGGTCATGGCTACACCTTC.

The genes are TRBV10-3 and TRBJ2-7; tentative D call: TRBD1 (5 bases). Trimming shortened V by 0 bases and J by 6 bases, and 12 bases separated the two germline ends. Looked up from germline, CDR1 is ENHRY and CDR2 is SYGVKD. This CDR3 has 14 residues. CDR3 region: CAISESGRRGEQYF. In nucleotides, the CDR3 is TGTGCCATCAGTGAGTCCGGCAGAAGGGGCGAGCAGTACTTC.